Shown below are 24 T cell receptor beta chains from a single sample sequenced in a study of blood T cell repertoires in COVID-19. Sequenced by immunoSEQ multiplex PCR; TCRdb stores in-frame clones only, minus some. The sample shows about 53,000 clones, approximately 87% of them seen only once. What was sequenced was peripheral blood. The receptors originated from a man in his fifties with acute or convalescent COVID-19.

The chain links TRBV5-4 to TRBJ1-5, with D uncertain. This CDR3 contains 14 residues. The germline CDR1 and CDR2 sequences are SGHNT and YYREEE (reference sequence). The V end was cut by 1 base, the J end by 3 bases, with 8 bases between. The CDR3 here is CASSLRGSNQPQHF. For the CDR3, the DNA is TGTGCCAGCAGCTTGCGGGGTTCCAATCAGCCCCAGCATTTT.

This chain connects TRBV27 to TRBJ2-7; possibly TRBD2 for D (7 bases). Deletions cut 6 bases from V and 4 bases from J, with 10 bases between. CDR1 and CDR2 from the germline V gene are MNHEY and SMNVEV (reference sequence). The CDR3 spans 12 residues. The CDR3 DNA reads TGTGCCAGCAGGGGAGGGGGGTACGAGCAGTACTTC. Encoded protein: CASRGGGYEQYF.

The CDR3 coding sequence is TGTGCCATCAGTGAGTCGTCGACTAATAGTGAGACCCAGTACTTC. Translation gives CAISESSTNSETQYF. The chain links TRBV10-3 to TRBJ2-5; tentative D call: TRBD2 (5 bases). The V and J ends lost 0 bases and 5 bases respectively, with 13 bases between them. In germline, CDR1 is ENHRY, CDR2 SYGVKD. This CDR3 has 15 amino acids.

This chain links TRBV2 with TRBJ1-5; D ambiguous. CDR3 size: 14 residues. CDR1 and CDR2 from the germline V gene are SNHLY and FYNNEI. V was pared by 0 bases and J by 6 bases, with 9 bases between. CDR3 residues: CASSEALLSQPQHF. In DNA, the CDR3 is TGTGCCAGCAGTGAAGCGCTTCTCAGTCAGCCCCAGCATTTT.

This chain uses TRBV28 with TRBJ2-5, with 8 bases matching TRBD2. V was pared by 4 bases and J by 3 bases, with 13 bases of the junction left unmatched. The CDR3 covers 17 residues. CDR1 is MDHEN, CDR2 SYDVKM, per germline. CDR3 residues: CASSWGGLAGGEETQYF. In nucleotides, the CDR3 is TGTGCCAGCAGTTGGGGGGGTCTGGCGGGAGGAGAAGAGACCCAGTACTTC.

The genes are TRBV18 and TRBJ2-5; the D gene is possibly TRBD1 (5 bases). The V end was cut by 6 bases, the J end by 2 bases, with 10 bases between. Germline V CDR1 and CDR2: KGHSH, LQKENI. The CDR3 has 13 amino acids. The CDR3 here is CASSTDIQETQYF. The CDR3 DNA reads TGTGCCAGCTCCACGGACATTCAAGAGACCCAGTACTTC.

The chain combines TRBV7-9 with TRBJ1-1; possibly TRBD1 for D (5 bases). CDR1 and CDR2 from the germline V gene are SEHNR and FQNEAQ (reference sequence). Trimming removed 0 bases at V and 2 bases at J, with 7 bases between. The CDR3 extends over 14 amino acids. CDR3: CASSLAQGNTEAFF. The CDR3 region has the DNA TGTGCCAGCAGCTTAGCGCAGGGAAACACTGAAGCTTTCTTT. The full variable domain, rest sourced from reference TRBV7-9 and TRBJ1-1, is DTGVSQNPRHKITKRGQNVTFRCDPISEHNRLYWYRQTLGQGPEFLTYFQNEAQLEKSRLLSDRFSAERPKGSFSTLEIQRTEQGDSAMYLCASSLAQGNTEAFFGQGTRLTVV.

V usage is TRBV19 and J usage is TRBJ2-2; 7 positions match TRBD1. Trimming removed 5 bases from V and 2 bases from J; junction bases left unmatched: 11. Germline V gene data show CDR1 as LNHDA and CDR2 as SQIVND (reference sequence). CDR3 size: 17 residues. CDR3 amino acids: CASSYPTGALNTGELFF. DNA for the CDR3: TGTGCCAGTAGTTATCCTACAGGGGCTCTTAACACCGGGGAGCTGTTTTTT.

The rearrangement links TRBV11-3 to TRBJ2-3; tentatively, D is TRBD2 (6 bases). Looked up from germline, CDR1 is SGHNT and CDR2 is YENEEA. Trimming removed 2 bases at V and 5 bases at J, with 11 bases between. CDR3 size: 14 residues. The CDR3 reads CASSLTGEVDTQYF. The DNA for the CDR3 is TGTGCCAGCAGCTTAACGGGAGAGGTAGATACGCAGTATTTT.

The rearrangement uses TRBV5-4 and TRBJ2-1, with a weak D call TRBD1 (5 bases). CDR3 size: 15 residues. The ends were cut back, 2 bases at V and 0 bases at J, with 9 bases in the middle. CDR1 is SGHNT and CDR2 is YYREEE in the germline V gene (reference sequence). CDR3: CASSLDSSSYNEQFF. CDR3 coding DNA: TGTGCCAGCAGCTTAGACAGTAGCTCCTACAATGAGCAGTTCTTC.

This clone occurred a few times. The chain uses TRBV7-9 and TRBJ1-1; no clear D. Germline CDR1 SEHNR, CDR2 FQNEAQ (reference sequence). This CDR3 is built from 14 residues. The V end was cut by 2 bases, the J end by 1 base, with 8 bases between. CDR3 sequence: CASSLISRNTEAFF. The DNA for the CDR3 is TGTGCCAGCAGCTTAATTTCCCGGAACACTGAAGCTTTCTTT.

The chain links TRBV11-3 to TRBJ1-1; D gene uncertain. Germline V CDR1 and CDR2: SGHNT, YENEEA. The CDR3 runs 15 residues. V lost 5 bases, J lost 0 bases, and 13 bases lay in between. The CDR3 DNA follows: TGTGCCAGCAGCGACCCCCGGACTCTGAACACTGAAGCTTTCTTT. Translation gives CASSDPRTLNTEAFF.

The CDR3 bases are TGTGCCTGGAGCCTCCGGACAGTACAAGAGACCCAGTACTTC. Translation gives CAWSLRTVQETQYF. The V call is TRBV30, the J call TRBJ2-5; maybe TRBD1 (6 bases). Germline values: CDR1 GTSNPN, CDR2 SVGIG (reference sequence). CDR3 length equals 14 residues. The germline V and J ends were trimmed by 3 bases and 2 bases, with 13 bases remaining between them.

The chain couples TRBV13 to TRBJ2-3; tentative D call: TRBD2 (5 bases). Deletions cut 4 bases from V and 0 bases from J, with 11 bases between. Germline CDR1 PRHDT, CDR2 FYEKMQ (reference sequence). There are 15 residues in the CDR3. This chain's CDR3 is CASSSRGASTDTQYF. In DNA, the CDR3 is TGTGCCAGCAGCTCCCGGGGTGCTAGCACAGATACGCAGTATTTT. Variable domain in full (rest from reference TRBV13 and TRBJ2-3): AAGVIQSPRHLIKEKRETATLKCYPIPRHDTVYWYQQGPGQDPQFLISFYEKMQSDKGSIPDRFSAQQFSDYHSELNMSSLELGDSALYFCASSSRGASTDTQYFGPGTRLTVL.

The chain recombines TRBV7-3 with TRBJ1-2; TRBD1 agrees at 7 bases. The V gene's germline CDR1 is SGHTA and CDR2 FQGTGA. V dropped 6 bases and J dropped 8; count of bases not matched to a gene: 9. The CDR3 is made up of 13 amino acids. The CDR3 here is CASSWDSVGGYTF. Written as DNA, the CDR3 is TGTGCCAGCAGTTGGGACAGCGTCGGGGGCTACACCTTC. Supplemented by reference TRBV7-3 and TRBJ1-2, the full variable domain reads GAGVSQTPSNKVTEKGKYVELRCDPISGHTALYWYRQSLGQGPEFLIYFQGTGAADDSGLPNDRFFAVRPEGSVSTLKIQRTERGDSAVYLCASSWDSVGGYTFGSGTRLTVV.

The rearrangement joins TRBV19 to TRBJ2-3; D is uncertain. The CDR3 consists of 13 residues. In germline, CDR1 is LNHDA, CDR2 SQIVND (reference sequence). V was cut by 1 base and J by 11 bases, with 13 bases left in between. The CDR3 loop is CASSIAPDREQYF. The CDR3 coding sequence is TGTGCCAGTAGTATAGCCCCCGATCGCGAGCAGTATTTT.

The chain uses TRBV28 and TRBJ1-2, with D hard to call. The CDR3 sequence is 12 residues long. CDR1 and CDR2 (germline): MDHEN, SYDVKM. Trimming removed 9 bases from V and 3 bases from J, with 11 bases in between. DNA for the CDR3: TGTGCCAGTAGACTCGTGGACTATGGCTACACCTTC. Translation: CASRLVDYGYTF.

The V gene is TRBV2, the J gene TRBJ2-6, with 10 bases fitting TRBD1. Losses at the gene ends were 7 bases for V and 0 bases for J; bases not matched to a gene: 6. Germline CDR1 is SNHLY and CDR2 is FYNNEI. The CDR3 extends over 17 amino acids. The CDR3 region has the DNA TGTGCCAGCATTTATGGACAGGGGGACTCTGGGGCCAACGTCCTGACTTTC. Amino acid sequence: CASIYGQGDSGANVLTF.

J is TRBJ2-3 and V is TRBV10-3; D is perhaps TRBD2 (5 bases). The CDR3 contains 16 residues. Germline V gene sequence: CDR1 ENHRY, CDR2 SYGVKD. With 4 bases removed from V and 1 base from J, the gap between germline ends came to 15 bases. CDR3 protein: CAISARQEVGTDTQYF. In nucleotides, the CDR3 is TGTGCCATCAGTGCCCGTCAGGAGGTGGGCACAGATACGCAGTATTTT.

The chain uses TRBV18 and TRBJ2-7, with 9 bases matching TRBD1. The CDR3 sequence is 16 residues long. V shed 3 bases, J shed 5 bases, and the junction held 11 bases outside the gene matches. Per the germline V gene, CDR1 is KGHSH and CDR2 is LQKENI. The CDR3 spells CASSPSQDRGIDEQYF. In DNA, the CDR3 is TGTGCCAGCTCACCTTCCCAGGACAGGGGTATTGACGAGCAGTACTTC. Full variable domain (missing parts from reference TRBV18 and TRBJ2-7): NAGVMQNPRHLVRRRGQEARLRCSPMKGHSHVYWYRQLPEEGLKFMVYLQKENIIDESGMPKERFSAEFPKEGPSILRIQQVVRGDSAAYFCASSPSQDRGIDEQYFGPGTRLTVT.

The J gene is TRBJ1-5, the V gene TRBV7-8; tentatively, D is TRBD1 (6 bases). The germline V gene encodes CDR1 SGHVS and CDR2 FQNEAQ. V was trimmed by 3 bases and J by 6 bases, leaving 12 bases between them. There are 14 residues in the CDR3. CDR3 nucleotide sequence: TGTGCCAGCAGCTTGTTGGGGGGGCCTCAGCCCCAGCATTTT. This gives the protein CASSLLGGPQPQHF.

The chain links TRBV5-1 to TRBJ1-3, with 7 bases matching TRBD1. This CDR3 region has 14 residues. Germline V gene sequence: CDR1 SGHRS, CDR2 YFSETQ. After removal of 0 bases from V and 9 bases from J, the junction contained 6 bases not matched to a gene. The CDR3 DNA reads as TGCGCCAGCAGCTTGGGACAGGGAACCGGCACCATATATTTT. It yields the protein CASSLGQGTGTIYF.

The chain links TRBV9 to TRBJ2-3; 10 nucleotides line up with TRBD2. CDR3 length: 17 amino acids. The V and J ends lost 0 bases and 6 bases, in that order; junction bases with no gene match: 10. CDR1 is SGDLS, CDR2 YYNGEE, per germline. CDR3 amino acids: CASSVAVRGSGGDTQYF. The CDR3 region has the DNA TGTGCCAGCAGCGTAGCTGTGAGAGGTAGCGGGGGGGATACGCAGTATTTT.

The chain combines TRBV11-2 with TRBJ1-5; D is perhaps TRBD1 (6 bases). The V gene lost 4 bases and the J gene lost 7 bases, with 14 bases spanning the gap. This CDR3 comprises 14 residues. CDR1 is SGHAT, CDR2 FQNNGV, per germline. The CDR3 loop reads CASSSGGAGQPQHF. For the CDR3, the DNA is TGTGCCAGCAGCTCTGGGGGGGCGGGGCAGCCCCAGCATTTT.